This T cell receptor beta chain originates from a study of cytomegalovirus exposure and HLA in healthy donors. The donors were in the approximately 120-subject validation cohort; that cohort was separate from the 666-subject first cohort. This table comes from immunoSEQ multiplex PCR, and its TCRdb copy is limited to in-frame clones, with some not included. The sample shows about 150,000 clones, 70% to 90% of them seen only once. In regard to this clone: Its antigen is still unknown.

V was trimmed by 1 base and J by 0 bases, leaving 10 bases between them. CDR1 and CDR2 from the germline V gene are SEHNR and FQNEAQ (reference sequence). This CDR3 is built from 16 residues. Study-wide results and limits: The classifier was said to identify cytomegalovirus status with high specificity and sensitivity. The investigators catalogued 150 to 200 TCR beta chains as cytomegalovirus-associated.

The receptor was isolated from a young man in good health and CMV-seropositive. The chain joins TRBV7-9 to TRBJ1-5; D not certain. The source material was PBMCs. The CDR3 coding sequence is TGTGCCAGCAGCTTAGTTGTCCCAGGTAGCAATCAGCCCCAGCATTTT. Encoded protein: CASSLVVPGSNQPQHF.